The present T cell receptor (beta chain) was sequenced within a study of blood T cell repertoires in COVID-19. As for the study in general: The analysed material was cDNA or gDNA that came from T cells, B-cell-depleted T cells, or PBMCs.

TCRdb keeps only in-frame clones here, not all; method: immunoSEQ multiplex PCR. In the table there are fewer than 300,000 clones, 88% of which are singletons. V shed 0 bases, J shed 12 bases, and the junction held 10 bases outside the gene matches. The germline gives CDR1 SGDLS, CDR2 YYNGEE. This CDR3 comprises 14 residues. Sequenced input: peripheral blood. The rearrangement joins TRBV9 to TRBJ1-2, with 8 bases fitting TRBD1. The TCR was taken from a woman aged 25 to 39 with acute or convalescent COVID-19. The CDR3 region is CASSVDDLRGQNTF. The CDR3 DNA reads as TGTGCCAGCAGCGTAGATGATCTCAGGGGGCAGAACACCTTC.